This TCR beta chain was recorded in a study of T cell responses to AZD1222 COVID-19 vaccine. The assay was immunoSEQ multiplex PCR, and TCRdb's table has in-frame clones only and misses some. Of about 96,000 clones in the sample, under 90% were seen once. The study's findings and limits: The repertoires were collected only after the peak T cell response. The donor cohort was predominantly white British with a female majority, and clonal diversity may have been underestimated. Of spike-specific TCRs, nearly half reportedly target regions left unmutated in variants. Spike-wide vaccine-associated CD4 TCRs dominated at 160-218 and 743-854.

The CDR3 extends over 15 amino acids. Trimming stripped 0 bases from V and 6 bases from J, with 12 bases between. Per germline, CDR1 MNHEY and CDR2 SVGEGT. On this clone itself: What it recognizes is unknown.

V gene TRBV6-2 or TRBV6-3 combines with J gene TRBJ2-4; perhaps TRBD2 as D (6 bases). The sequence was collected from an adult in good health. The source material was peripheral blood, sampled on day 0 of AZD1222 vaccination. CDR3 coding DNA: TGTGCCAGCAGTTACTCGGGTCAGGGAGGAAACATTCAGTACTTC. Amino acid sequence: CASSYSGQGGNIQYF.